The 16 T cell receptor beta chains given below trace back to one sample, sequenced in a study of T-cell reconstitution after alpha-beta-depleted transplantation in children. TCRbeta library preparation incorporated unique molecular identifiers. MiXCR, run by TCRdb on the PCR reads, gives a single entry per CDR3 protein. The table shows approximately 800,000 distinct CDR3 sequences, with 16% occurring only once. The sequencing here drew on PBMCs, mostly from graft donor cells, taken 360 days after TCRalphabeta/CD19-depleted stem cell transplant. Every receptor here comes from a male patient aged 5 to 17 who had a stem cell transplant for acute lymphoblastic leukemia, so the T cells may come from the graft donor.

This chain connects TRBV5-1 to TRBJ2-7, with D tentatively TRBD1 or TRBD2 (5 bases each). The CDR3 runs to 15 residues. The germline gives CDR1 SGHRS, CDR2 YFSETQ. Between the trimmed V and J ends, which lost 2 bases and 3 bases, there was a span of 15 bases. The CDR3 DNA reads as TGCGCCAGCAGCTTTTCAATCGGGGCGATCTACGAGCAGTACTTC. Amino acids: CASSFSIGAIYEQYF.

The chain carries TRBV6-5 and TRBJ1-6, with unresolved D. CDR1 is MNHEY, CDR2 SVGAGI, per germline. With 2 bases removed from V and 14 bases from J, the gap between germline ends came to 16 bases. The CDR3 length is 14 residues. The CDR3, as DNA: TGTGCCAGCAGTTACGGCGAGACGGTCAGATCCCTCCACTTT. Translated, it gives CASSYGETVRSLHF.

This clonotype showed up just a few times. The chain couples TRBV2 to TRBJ1-5; 7 nucleotides align to TRBD1. CDR3 length: 17 amino acids. Germline trimming cut 0 bases from V and 4 bases from J; bases unmatched to any gene: 9. CDR1 and CDR2 (germline): SNHLY, FYNNEI. The CDR3 bases are TGTGCCAGCAGTGAAGCAAGTAGTAGGGGGCGGAATCAGCCCCAGCATTTT. It specifies CASSEASSRGRNQPQHF. Complete variable domain (other parts from reference TRBV2 and TRBJ1-5): EPEVTQTPSHQVTQMGQEVILRCVPISNHLYFYWYRQILGQKVEFLVSFYNNEISEKSEIFDDQFSVERPDGSNFTLKIRSTKLEDSAMYFCASSEASSRGRNQPQHFGDGTRLSIL.

The V gene is TRBV21-1, the J gene TRBJ2-3; no DNA check was done on the table's D call, TRBD2. TRBV21-1 is termed a pseudogene. The CDR3 consists of 16 residues. The CDR3 reads CASSSRRGRGADTQYF. CDR3 coding DNA: TGTGCCAGCAGCAGCCGGCGTGGGAGGGGGGCAGATACGCAGTATTTT.

Concerning this clonotype: Relative to the germline gene, one junction end is altered; a read error may explain this. The chain is built from TRBV3-1 and TRBJ2-1; no clear D gene. This CDR3 spans 16 amino acids. Germline V gene lookup returns CDR1 LGHDT and CDR2 YNNKEL (reference sequence). The chain's CDR3 is CACSQEAWMVYNEQFF. As DNA, the CDR3 is TGTGCCTGCAGCCAAGAAGCTTGGATGGTCTACAATGAGCAGTTCTTC.

This clonotype was counted once. The chain uses TRBV5-6 and TRBJ2-7; no clear D gene. The CDR3 covers 15 residues. Germline V gene data show CDR1 as SGHDT and CDR2 as YYEEEE. With 0 bases removed from V and 2 bases from J, the gap between germline ends came to 12 bases. CDR3 sequence (DNA): TGTGCCAGCAGCTTGGGCTTGACACTAACCTACGAGCAGTACTTC. Protein sequence: CASSLGLTLTYEQYF.

This clonotype has just a few counts. The V and J genes are TRBV25-1 and TRBJ1-4; possibly TRBD1 for D (5 bases). Germline V lookup: CDR1 MGHDK, CDR2 SYGVNS. V gave up 1 base and J gave up 6 bases, with 12 bases separating them. The CDR3 extends over 15 amino acids. The CDR3 sequence is CASSEWGVRDEKLFF. In DNA, the CDR3 is TGTGCCAGCAGTGAATGGGGGGTTAGAGATGAAAAACTGTTTTTT. The entire variable domain, with the rest obtained from reference TRBV25-1 and TRBJ1-4, is as follows: EADIYQTPRYLVIGTGKKITLECSQTMGHDKMYWYQQDPGMELHLIHYSYGVNSTEKGDLSSESTVSRIRTEHFPLTLESARPSHTSQYLCASSEWGVRDEKLFFGSGTQLSVL.

This clonotype was detected many times. The chain combines TRBV12-3 or TRBV12-4 with TRBJ2-2; no clear D gene. This CDR3 spans 14 amino acids. V lost 3 bases to trimming and J lost 1 base, with 6 bases between them. CDR3 nucleotides: TGTGCCAGCAGTTTCGAACTGAACACCGGGGAGCTGTTTTTT. Its protein product is CASSFELNTGELFF.

This clonotype was seen a few times. The V and J genes are TRBV5-1 and TRBJ2-3; D remains unclear. V was clipped by 3 bases and J by 6 bases, with 8 bases between them. The CDR3 length is 12 residues. CDR1 and CDR2 (germline): SGHRS, YFSETQ. The CDR3 protein is CASSSDLDTQYF. DNA of the CDR3: TGCGCCAGCAGCTCGGACCTCGATACGCAGTATTTT.

This rearrangement joins TRBV2 to TRBJ2-3, with D maybe TRBD1 (5 bases). There are 15 residues in the CDR3. The germline V gene has CDR1 SNHLY and CDR2 FYNNEI. V was shortened by 1 base and J by 4 bases, with 12 bases between the two germline ends. The CDR3 is CASSEVGAPADTQYF. The CDR3, as DNA: TGTGCCAGCAGTGAAGTAGGGGCGCCAGCAGATACGCAGTATTTT.

This clonotype has a handful of counts. The V and J genes are TRBV29-1 and TRBJ2-4; TRBD1 or TRBD2 may be the D gene (5 bases each). V was pared by 2 bases and J by 6 bases, with 11 bases between. The CDR3 is 13 amino acids. Germline loops: CDR1 SQVTM, CDR2 ANQGSEA. CDR3 coding DNA: TGCAGCGTTGAAACTGGGGGAAGAAACATTCAGTACTTC. Translating gives CSVETGGRNIQYF.

The gene calls are TRBV27 and TRBJ2-1; 11 bases match TRBD2. The CDR3 has 15 residues. From germline, CDR1 is MNHEY and CDR2 SMNVEV (reference sequence). Losses at the gene ends were 7 bases for V and 6 bases for J; bases not matched to a gene: 8. In DNA, the CDR3 is TGTGCCAGCACCGACCTTCTAGCGGGAGGCAATGAGCAGTTCTTC. Amino acid sequence: CASTDLLAGGNEQFF.

The sample holds a few counts of this clonotype. The rearrangement links TRBV27 to TRBJ1-2, with a weak D call TRBD1 (5 bases). Trimming removed 5 bases at V and 6 bases at J, with 13 bases between. Germline lookup yields CDR1 MNHEY and CDR2 SMNVEV (reference sequence). The length of the CDR3 is 13 residues. The CDR3 loop reads CASSRPQGDGYTF. The CDR3 DNA reads TGTGCCAGCAGTCGTCCCCAGGGAGATGGCTACACCTTC.

This clonotype was counted between two and nine times. The chain joins TRBV12-3 or TRBV12-4 to TRBJ2-2; 9 bases agree with TRBD2. V gave up 3 bases and J gave up 5 bases; unmatched junction bases: 7. CDR3 length: 16 amino acids. The CDR3 region has the DNA TGTGCCAGCAGTTTCAGCGGGAGGACTGGGACCGGGGAGCTGTTTTTT. Translation gives CASSFSGRTGTGELFF.

This clonotype appeared many times. This chain connects TRBV20-1 to TRBJ1-5, with 9 bases lining up with TRBD1. V dropped 6 bases and J dropped 4; count of bases not matched to a gene: 7. Germline V gene lookup returns CDR1 DFQATT and CDR2 SNEGSKA (reference sequence). CDR3 length equals 14 residues. CDR3 protein: CSALRDRANQPQHF. The CDR3 DNA reads TGCAGTGCCCTCCGGGACAGGGCTAATCAGCCCCAGCATTTT.

This clonotype was detected only a few times. The chain links TRBV29-1 to TRBJ2-3; D is undetermined. Trimming left V 6 bases short and J 2 bases short, with 12 bases between. Germline V lookup: CDR1 SQVTM, CDR2 ANQGSEA. This CDR3 contains 13 residues. CDR3 region: CSVARRLTDTQYF. The CDR3 nucleotides are TGCAGCGTAGCCCGTCGACTCACAGATACGCAGTATTTT.